The next 21 T cell receptor beta chains were all read from a single sample in a study of beta chain features in type 1 diabetes. No cognate antigen is known for these TCRs. Study findings and constraints: A moderate, significant TCRB CDR3 shortening appeared in type 1 diabetes across four CD4+ subsets.

As every portion of the isolated RNA was reverse transcribed, the sequencing read expressed TCRB transcripts. This table comes from immunoSEQ multiplex PCR, and its TCRdb copy is limited to in-frame clones, with some not included. The repertoire holds 130,000 or so clones, 15% to 20% seen once, with roughly 2.6% in the top ten. The sequenced sample consisted of central memory CD4+ T cells from blood. These TCRs come from a man aged 18 to 35 with type 1 diabetes.

This clone was found a few times. The junction differs from germline at one of its ends, possibly a read error. The chain joins TRBV6-6 to TRBJ1-5, with D possibly matching TRBD1 (6 bases). CDR1 is MNHNY, CDR2 SVGAGI, per germline (reference sequence). The CDR3 is made up of 11 amino acids. The CDR3 region has the DNA TGTGCCAGCAGTCTGGGGGGGCCCCGGGATTTT. Protein product: CASSLGGPRDF.

The rearrangement links TRBV27 to TRBJ2-7, with 8 bases matching TRBD1. V shed 7 bases and J 4 bases; nucleotides not matched to a gene: 15. Looked up from germline, CDR1 is MNHEY and CDR2 is SMNVEV (reference sequence). CDR3 length: 16 amino acids. The CDR3 loop reads CASIARTGWGLYEQYF. The CDR3 nucleotides are TGTGCCAGCATAGCCCGGACAGGGTGGGGACTTTACGAGCAGTACTTC.

V is TRBV7-9 and J is TRBJ2-5; 7 positions match TRBD1. The CDR3 runs to 14 residues. Losses at the gene ends were 4 bases for V and 5 bases for J; bases not matched to a gene: 7. Germline CDR1 and CDR2: SEHNR and FQNEAQ (reference sequence). The CDR3 DNA reads as TGTGCCAGCAGCTCCAACAGGGGAAGGGAGACCCAGTACTTC. Translated, it gives CASSSNRGRETQYF.

The rearrangement joins TRBV30 to TRBJ2-2, with D perhaps TRBD1 or TRBD2 (5 bases each). V lost 3 bases to trimming and J lost 6 bases, with 11 bases between them. From germline, CDR1 is GTSNPN and CDR2 SVGIG (reference sequence). The CDR3 is 13 residues long. For the CDR3, the DNA is TGTGCCTGGAGCCGAGGGGCCCCCGGGGAGCTGTTTTTT. Amino acid sequence: CAWSRGAPGELFF.

This clone was detected many times. This chain connects TRBV4-3 to TRBJ2-1, with TRBD2 matching over 7 bases. This CDR3 is 16 amino acids long. The V gene's germline CDR1 is LGHNA and CDR2 YSLEER. V was pared by 0 bases and J by 4 bases, with 6 bases of the junction left unmatched. The CDR3 reads CASSQDFSGPYNEQFF. The CDR3 coding sequence is TGCGCCAGCAGCCAAGATTTTAGCGGGCCTTACAATGAGCAGTTCTTC.

This clone was seen only a few times. This chain connects TRBV4-2 to TRBJ1-1, with TRBD1 as a possible D gene (5 bases). The CDR3 is 15 amino acids. CDR1 and CDR2 from the germline V gene are LGHNA and YNFKEQ. V lost 1 base and J 3 bases, leaving 12 bases between the germline ends. DNA of the CDR3: TGTGCCAGCAGCCAAGGAGGAGGGGAGTACACTGAAGCTTTCTTT. As protein: CASSQGGGEYTEAFF.

This clone was found a few times. The chain is built from TRBV7-6 and TRBJ2-7; D is unclear. The CDR3 covers 13 residues. V lost 0 bases and J lost 4, with 7 bases in between. Germline V gene sequence: CDR1 SGHVS, CDR2 FNYEAQ. The CDR3 is CASSLAGGYEQYF. CDR3 bases: TGTGCCAGCAGCTTAGCGGGTGGATACGAGCAGTACTTC.

The rearrangement uses TRBV5-1 and TRBJ2-3; 8 positions agree with TRBD2. There are 16 residues in the CDR3. Germline V gene sequence: CDR1 SGHRS, CDR2 YFSETQ. J was trimmed by 3 bases and V by 4 bases; bases with no gene match: 10. The CDR3 is CASSPGRGGRTDTQYF. In DNA, the CDR3 is TGCGCCAGCAGCCCGGGACGGGGGGGCCGTACAGATACGCAGTATTTT. Using reference TRBV5-1 and TRBJ2-3 for the parts outside the CDR3, the full variable domain is KAGVTQTPRYLIKTRGQQVTLSCSPISGHRSVSWYQQTPGQGLQFLFEYFSETQRNKGNFPGRFSGRQFSNSRSEMNVSTLELGDSALYLCASSPGRGGRTDTQYFGPGTRLTVL.

This clone was recorded many times. This chain uses TRBV15 with TRBJ2-3, with 9 bases matching TRBD2. Germline CDR1 LNHNV, CDR2 YYDKDF (reference sequence). The V and J ends lost 6 bases and 0 bases, in that order; junction bases with no gene match: 13. The CDR3 extends over 18 amino acids. The CDR3 spells CATRGWGASGVSTDTQYF. The CDR3 DNA reads TGTGCCACCAGGGGATGGGGGGCTAGCGGGGTGAGCACAGATACGCAGTATTTT.

The J gene is TRBJ2-1, the V gene TRBV7-3; the D is unclear. V lost 1 base and J lost 8, with 9 bases in between. The CDR3 sequence is 13 residues long. CDR1 is SGHTA and CDR2 is FQGTGA in the germline V gene. The CDR3: CASSLSNRDEQFF. CDR3 sequence (DNA): TGTGCCAGCAGCTTAAGTAACCGCGATGAGCAGTTCTTC.

The sample holds a few counts of this clone. The chain links TRBV14 to TRBJ1-5, with TRBD1 matching over 8 bases. This CDR3 contains 18 residues. The V and J ends lost 4 bases and 0 bases, in that order; junction bases with no gene match: 11. Germline V lookup: CDR1 SGHDN, CDR2 FVKESK. CDR3 protein: CASSLTGAPVHSNQPQHF. Here the CDR3 DNA reads TGTGCCAGCAGCCTGACAGGGGCGCCCGTCCATAGCAATCAGCCCCAGCATTTT.

There are a few counts of this clone. J is TRBJ2-1 and V is TRBV30; 10 nucleotides match TRBD2. V shed 2 bases and J 6 bases; nucleotides not matched to a gene: 7. Germline loops: CDR1 GTSNPN, CDR2 SVGIG (reference sequence). CDR3 length: 15 residues. The CDR3 coding sequence is TGTGCCTGGAGTCTCGGGACTAGCGCGATCAATGAGCAGTTCTTC. Protein product: CAWSLGTSAINEQFF.

In its sample, this clone was seen a few times. This sequence joins TRBV5-1 and TRBJ2-3; D not resolved. The CDR3 has 17 residues. The germline V gene encodes CDR1 SGHRS and CDR2 YFSETQ. Trimming shortened V by 2 bases and J by 1 base, and 17 bases separated the two germline ends. The CDR3 coding sequence is TGCGCCAGCAGCTTAGAGGTCCGATGGAGTCGCACAGATACGCAGTATTTT. This gives the protein CASSLEVRWSRTDTQYF.

This clone has more than one count but fewer than ten. The rearrangement uses TRBV27 and TRBJ2-7; 9 positions agree with TRBD1. After removal of 6 bases from V and 7 bases from J, the junction contained 13 bases not matched to a gene. This CDR3 contains 15 residues. Germline CDR1 is MNHEY and CDR2 is SMNVEV (reference sequence). The CDR3 DNA reads TGTGCCAGCAGCCCCTGGGGGGCGGGACAGGGAGAGCAGTACTTC. This codes for CASSPWGAGQGEQYF.

The chain recombines TRBV11-2 with TRBJ2-4; 8 bases map to TRBD2. Trimming cost V 5 bases and J 8 bases; bases outside gene matches: 11. Germline assignment: CDR1 SGHAT and CDR2 FQNNGV. The CDR3 has 15 residues. This CDR3 is CASSLGLALSDIQYF. DNA for the CDR3: TGTGCCAGCAGCCTCGGACTAGCTCTGTCAGACATTCAGTACTTC.

The chain recombines TRBV4-1 with TRBJ1-2; D unclear. The CDR3 consists of 13 residues. Trimming shortened V by 1 base and J by 2 bases, and 5 bases separated the two germline ends. Germline values: CDR1 MGHRA, CDR2 YSYEKL. CDR3 protein: CASSQGRNYGYTF. CDR3 sequence (DNA): TGCGCCAGCAGCCAAGGACGGAACTATGGCTACACCTTC.

The chain joins TRBV25-1 to TRBJ2-1; no clear D gene. The CDR3 has 15 amino acids. Germline V gives CDR1 MGHDK, CDR2 SYGVNS. Trimming took 5 bases from V and 0 from J, leaving 11 bases between them. The CDR3 DNA is TGTGCCAGCAGTTCCCAGATAAGCTCCTACAATGAGCAGTTCTTC. This encodes CASSSQISSYNEQFF.

The chain employs TRBV19 and TRBJ1-5, with 9 positions matching TRBD1. Germline V lookup: CDR1 LNHDA, CDR2 SQIVND (reference sequence). V trimming: 7 bases; J trimming: 4 bases; junction bases outside the gene matches: 8. The CDR3 totals 15 residues. The CDR3 coding sequence is TGTGCCAGTACCTCTGACAGGGGGAGGAATCAGCCCCAGCATTTT. It yields the protein CASTSDRGRNQPQHF.

The rearrangement links TRBV6-5 to TRBJ2-7; D gene unclear. Germline values: CDR1 MNHEY, CDR2 SVGAGI. With 6 bases removed from V and 4 bases from J, the gap between germline ends came to 19 bases. The CDR3 sequence is 15 residues long. CDR3 loop: CASSREHTSEYEQYF. The CDR3 DNA is TGTGCCAGCAGCCGTGAACATACCTCGGAGTACGAGCAGTACTTC.

This sequence joins TRBV9 and TRBJ1-2; 7 positions agree with TRBD1. Germline trimming cut 3 bases from V and 1 base from J; bases unmatched to any gene: 6. The CDR3 totals 15 residues. CDR1 is SGDLS, CDR2 YYNGEE, per germline. CDR3: CASSGGQPLNYGYTF. The CDR3 DNA reads as TGTGCCAGCAGCGGGGGACAGCCGCTTAACTATGGCTACACCTTC.

The chain couples TRBV9 to TRBJ1-2, with D perhaps TRBD1 (5 bases). The CDR3 length is 14 residues. Per germline, CDR1 SGDLS and CDR2 YYNGEE. V shed 7 bases and J shed 0 bases, with 13 bases lying between them. The CDR3 sequence: CASGRQGANYGYTF. The CDR3 DNA follows: TGTGCCAGCGGGCGGCAGGGCGCTAACTATGGCTACACCTTC.